The 18 T cell receptor beta chains below were found in one sample sequenced in a study of beta chain features in type 1 diabetes. Sequenced material consisted of expressed TCRB transcripts (all of the isolated RNA was reverse transcribed). Sequencing used immunoSEQ multiplex PCR; TCRdb keeps in-frame clones, though not all of them. The sample consists of approximately 260,000 clones, roughly a quarter of them appearing once. Findings and limits, study-wide: Shorter TCRB CDR3s, moderately but significantly so, marked every one of the four CD4+ subsets in Type 1 diabetes patients.

Which antigens these TCRs recognize remains unknown. The sample comprised naive CD4+ T cells from blood. These receptors all come from a young woman with type 1 diabetes.

This chain joins TRBV5-6 and TRBJ1-1, with D possibly matching TRBD1 (6 bases). The CDR3 totals 15 residues. Per the germline V gene, CDR1 is SGHDT and CDR2 is YYEEEE. V lost 4 bases to trimming and J lost 1 base, with 14 bases between them. As DNA, the CDR3 is TGTGCCAGCAGCATACAGGGCTGGGCGAACACTGAAGCTTTCTTT. Its translation is CASSIQGWANTEAFF.

DNA for the CDR3: TGTGCCACCAGCAGAGAAAGGTTTAGGGGGTCGCTCGAGCAGTACTTC. Residues: CATSRERFRGSLEQYF. This chain links TRBV15 with TRBJ2-7, with D possibly being TRBD1 (6 bases). The CDR3 is 16 amino acids. V lost 0 bases and J 6 bases, leaving 18 bases between the germline ends. Germline CDR1 reads LNHNV; CDR2 reads YYDKDF (reference sequence).

This clone appeared a few times. The rearrangement uses TRBV7-9 and TRBJ2-5, with D unresolved. The CDR3 is 14 amino acids. V shed 5 bases and J shed 4 bases, with 14 bases lying between them. Germline-derived CDR1 and CDR2 are SEHNR and FQNEAQ (reference sequence). CDR3: CASSNQAGGETQYF. CDR3 DNA: TGTGCCAGCAGCAATCAGGCTGGTGGAGAGACCCAGTACTTC. Combining the CDR3 with reference TRBV7-9 and TRBJ2-5 gives the whole variable domain DTGVSQNPRHKITKRGQNVTFRCDPISEHNRLYWYRQTLGQGPEFLTYFQNEAQLEKSRLLSDRFSAERPKGSFSTLEIQRTEQGDSAMYLCASSNQAGGETQYFGPGTRLLVL.

The rearrangement uses TRBV11-3 and TRBJ2-1, with 8 bases lining up with TRBD2. CDR1 SGHNT and CDR2 YENEEA come from the germline V gene. The CDR3 has 14 amino acids. The junction had 0 bases not matched to a gene; V was cut back by 2 bases and J by 3 bases. This chain's CDR3 is CASSLSGGYNEQFF. As DNA, the CDR3 is TGTGCCAGCAGCTTAAGCGGGGGCTACAATGAGCAGTTCTTC. The entire variable domain, with the rest obtained from reference TRBV11-3 and TRBJ2-1, is as follows: EAGVVQSPRYKIIEKKQPVAFWCNPISGHNTLYWYLQNLGQGPELLIRYENEEAVDDSQLPKDRFSAERLKGVDSTLKIQPAELGDSAVYLCASSLSGGYNEQFFGPGTRLTVL.

The chain uses TRBV9 and TRBJ1-5, with no clear D. V was shortened by 2 bases and J by 2 bases, with 8 bases between the two germline ends. The CDR3 runs to 14 residues. CDR1 is SGDLS and CDR2 is YYNGEE in the germline V gene. The CDR3 protein is CASSVTGGNQPQHF. The CDR3 DNA follows: TGTGCCAGCAGCGTCACCGGAGGCAATCAGCCCCAGCATTTT. Together with reference TRBV9 and TRBJ1-5, the CDR3 gives the full variable domain: DSGVTQTPKHLITATGQRVTLRCSPRSGDLSVYWYQQSLDQGLQFLIQYYNGEERAKGNILERFSAQQFPDLHSELNLSSLELGDSALYFCASSVTGGNQPQHFGDGTRLSIL.

In the case of this clone: One end of the junction fails to match germline, which may point to a read error. The chain is built from TRBV7-7 and TRBJ2-1; 13 positions agree with TRBD2. Germline values: CDR1 SSHAT, CDR2 FNYEAQ (reference sequence). This CDR3 is 15 amino acids long. CDR3 bases: TGTGCTAGCAGCCTCGGACTAGCGGGAGTAGGAGAGCAGTTCTTC. As protein: CASSLGLAGVGEQFF.

This clone has a handful of counts. The chain's CDR3 is CASSPPAGSSYNEQFF. The DNA for the CDR3 is TGTGCCAGCAGCCCGCCTGCGGGGAGCTCCTACAATGAGCAGTTCTTC. The rearrangement joins TRBV28 to TRBJ2-1; maybe TRBD2 (6 bases). V lost 6 bases and J lost 0, with 15 bases in between. There are 16 residues in the CDR3. Looked up from germline, CDR1 is MDHEN and CDR2 is SYDVKM.

The CDR3 DNA sequence: TGTGCCAGTAGTATAGCGGGAGGGCCGTATGAGCAGTTCTTC. Protein sequence: CASSIAGGPYEQFF. This chain links TRBV19 with TRBJ2-1; 8 bases map to TRBD2. The CDR3 sequence is 14 residues long. The ends lost 1 base at V and 8 bases at J; junction bases unmatched: 4. Germline values: CDR1 LNHDA, CDR2 SQIVND (reference sequence).

This clone was seen a few times. The rearrangement joins TRBV4-1 to TRBJ2-5, with D tentatively TRBD2 (5 bases). Germline V gene data show CDR1 as MGHRA and CDR2 as YSYEKL. Trimming took 4 bases from V and 0 from J, leaving 6 bases between them. The CDR3 runs to 13 residues. The CDR3 region is CASSRGNQETQYF. CDR3 DNA sequence: TGCGCCAGCAGCCGAGGGAACCAAGAGACCCAGTACTTC.

The table lists this clone with a few counts. The chain carries TRBV5-1 and TRBJ2-1; 10 bases align to TRBD2. Germline V lookup: CDR1 SGHRS, CDR2 YFSETQ. V lost 0 bases to trimming and J lost 2 bases; unmatched junction nucleotides: 2. The CDR3 contains 16 residues. CDR3 loop: CASSLVLAGAYNEQFF. CDR3 bases: TGCGCCAGCAGCTTGGTTCTAGCGGGGGCCTACAATGAGCAGTTCTTC.

The chain combines TRBV9 with TRBJ2-1, with 7 bases identical to TRBD1. V was pared by 3 bases and J by 4 bases, with 10 bases of the junction left unmatched. Germline V lookup: CDR1 SGDLS, CDR2 YYNGEE. This CDR3 has 16 residues. The CDR3: CASSAVPQGSYNEQFF. Written as DNA, the CDR3 is TGTGCCAGCAGCGCCGTCCCACAGGGGTCTTACAATGAGCAGTTCTTC.

This chain links TRBV5-4 with TRBJ2-7; perhaps TRBD2 as D (6 bases). V was pared by 5 bases and J by 2 bases, with 11 bases between. CDR1 and CDR2 (germline): SGHNT, YYREEE (reference sequence). The CDR3 runs 13 residues. CDR3 nucleotides: TGTGCCAGCAGTGAGGGACTCCCCTACGAGCAGTACTTC. This gives the protein CASSEGLPYEQYF.

This sequence joins TRBV5-1 and TRBJ2-7; 9 nucleotides agree with TRBD1. CDR1 is SGHRS and CDR2 is YFSETQ in the germline V gene. V dropped 0 bases and J dropped 3; count of bases not matched to a gene: 1. This CDR3 spans 14 amino acids. CDR3 residues: CASSLAGQGYEQYF. The CDR3 DNA reads TGCGCCAGCAGCTTGGCGGGACAGGGCTACGAGCAGTACTTC. The complete variable domain, with remaining parts taken from reference TRBV5-1 and TRBJ2-7, reads KAGVTQTPRYLIKTRGQQVTLSCSPISGHRSVSWYQQTPGQGLQFLFEYFSETQRNKGNFPGRFSGRQFSNSRSEMNVSTLELGDSALYLCASSLAGQGYEQYFGPGTRLTVT.

The rearrangement links TRBV9 to TRBJ2-3, with TRBD1 as a possible D gene (5 bases). The CDR3 spans 15 residues. Germline V gene data show CDR1 as SGDLS and CDR2 as YYNGEE. V gave up 3 bases and J gave up 4 bases, with 15 bases separating them. The CDR3 coding sequence is TGTGCCAGCAGCGCGGTAGGGGCTGTAGCAGATACGCAGTATTTT. Its protein product is CASSAVGAVADTQYF.

This clone was recorded a few times. The V gene is TRBV6-5, the J gene TRBJ1-1; a possible D gene is TRBD1 (6 bases). Germline lookup yields CDR1 MNHEY and CDR2 SVGAGI. Trimming took 0 bases from V and 5 from J, leaving 10 bases between them. This CDR3 has 14 residues. The CDR3 here is CASSYSYRETEAFF. CDR3 bases: TGTGCCAGCAGTTACTCTTACAGGGAGACTGAAGCTTTCTTT.

The chain carries TRBV15 and TRBJ2-5, with TRBD2 matching over 7 bases. This CDR3 is built from 17 residues. CDR1 and CDR2 (germline): LNHNV, YYDKDF (reference sequence). V lost 3 bases, J lost 3 bases, and 13 bases stayed unmatched. The CDR3 is CATSSEKGTNFKETQYF. Here the CDR3 DNA reads TGTGCCACCAGCAGCGAAAAGGGGACTAATTTTAAAGAGACCCAGTACTTC.

V and J are TRBV25-1 and TRBJ1-2; D is possibly TRBD1 (6 bases). Germline CDR1 is MGHDK and CDR2 is SYGVNS. There are 14 residues in the CDR3. V was trimmed by 3 bases and J by 7 bases, leaving 15 bases between them. In nucleotides, the CDR3 is TGTGCCAGCAGTGAGTTGGGAGGGGGAGGTGGCTACACCTTC. Translating gives CASSELGGGGGYTF.

This clone was counted once. The chain uses TRBV15 and TRBJ2-5, with 9 bases that match TRBD1. This CDR3 contains 14 residues. Germline V gene sequence: CDR1 LNHNV, CDR2 YYDKDF (reference sequence). V gave up 2 bases and J gave up 5 bases; unmatched junction bases: 3. The CDR3 nucleotides are TGTGCCACCAGCAGAAACAGGGGGCAGGAGACCCAGTACTTC. This translates into CATSRNRGQETQYF.